This T cell receptor beta chain was identified in a study of blood T cell repertoires in COVID-19. On the study more broadly: From T cells, B-cell-depleted T cells, or PBMCs came the material, which was cDNA or gDNA.

Generated by immunoSEQ multiplex PCR, the TCRdb table keeps only in-frame clones and is missing some. The table shows 55,000 to 80,000 clones, with 89% occurring only once. The CDR3 runs 12 residues. CDR1 is SGHDN, CDR2 FVKESK, per germline. Deletions cut 3 bases from V and 7 bases from J, with 10 bases between. The clonotype originates from a man older than 75 with acute or convalescent COVID-19. The chain recombines TRBV14 with TRBJ2-7, with a weak D call TRBD2 (5 bases). The source material was peripheral blood. CDR3 in amino acids: CASSQEVGEQYF. CDR3 DNA sequence: TGTGCCAGCAGCCAGGAGGTAGGAGAGCAGTACTTC.